One sample yielded the 15 T cell receptor beta chains listed below, sequenced in a study of OX40 agonist ivuxolimab in advanced cancers. Clones were sequenced by immunoSEQ multiplex PCR, and TCRdb holds only the in-frame ones, with some missing. The sample has tens of thousands of clones; 88% are singletons. The specimen comprised CD4+ or CD8+ T cells sorted from blood, sampled in a trial of the OX40 agonist ivuxolimab. Source of these receptors: an adult with an advanced solid tumor such as melanoma, head and neck, liver or kidney cancer.

This sequence joins TRBV2 and TRBJ1-5; D is unclear. Trimming removed 5 bases at V and 5 bases at J, with 7 bases between. CDR1 is SNHLY and CDR2 is FYNNEI in the germline V gene. There are 12 residues in the CDR3. The DNA of the CDR3 is TGTGCCAGCAGTTTAGGAGATCAGCCCCAGCATTTT. Amino acids: CASSLGDQPQHF.

V usage is TRBV5-1 and J usage is TRBJ2-1, with unresolved D. The CDR3 contains 13 residues. In germline, CDR1 is SGHRS, CDR2 YFSETQ. V lost 0 bases and J 3 bases, leaving 4 bases between the germline ends. The CDR3: CASSLGNYNEQFF. The CDR3 region has the DNA TGCGCCAGCAGCTTGGGCAACTACAATGAGCAGTTCTTC.

V is TRBV5-1 and J is TRBJ2-5; 8 nucleotides match TRBD2. The DNA end favors TRBJ2-7, so the J call may be wrong. Germline CDR1 reads SGHRS; CDR2 reads YFSETQ. The CDR3 spans 16 residues. The CDR3 spells CASSPDPSGPSYEQYF. CDR3 coding DNA: TGCGCCAGCAGCCCCGATCCTAGCGGGCCCTCCTACGAGCAGTACTTC.

V gene TRBV28 combines with J gene TRBJ2-3; no definite D call. Germline CDR1 reads MDHEN; CDR2 reads SYDVKM. The CDR3 spans 11 residues. V lost 3 bases and J 12 bases, leaving 10 bases between the germline ends. The chain's CDR3 is CASSFGHVQYF. The CDR3 region has the DNA TGTGCCAGCAGTTTCGGGCACGTTCAGTATTTT. Full variable domain (rest looked up from reference TRBV28 and TRBJ2-3): DVKVTQSSRYLVKRTGEKVFLECVQDMDHENMFWYRQDPGLGLRLIYFSYDVKMKEKGDIPEGYSVSREKKERFSLILESASTNQTSMYLCASSFGHVQYFGPGTRLTVL.

The gene calls are TRBV4-1 and TRBJ2-3; D gene uncertain. In germline, CDR1 is MGHRA, CDR2 YSYEKL. CDR3 size: 15 residues. The ends were cut back, 0 bases at V and 6 bases at J, with 13 bases in the middle. The CDR3 bases are TGCGCCAGCAGCCAAGAGGAACGACGGCATGATACGCAGTATTTT. Translating it yields CASSQEERRHDTQYF.

The CDR3 DNA reads as TGTGCCAGCAGTTACGGGACCACTGAAGCTTTCTTT. Its protein product is CASSYGTTEAFF. This chain joins TRBV6-6 and TRBJ1-1; perhaps TRBD1 as D (5 bases). Trimming cost V 2 bases and J 4 bases, with 5 bases left between them. This CDR3 comprises 12 residues. Per germline, CDR1 MNHNY and CDR2 SVGAGI (reference sequence).

The J gene is TRBJ1-6, the V gene TRBV2; the D is unclear. Germline CDR1 is SNHLY and CDR2 is FYNNEI. The V and J ends lost 6 bases and 5 bases respectively, with 8 bases between them. The CDR3 length is 13 residues. The CDR3 here is CASRTGNNSPLHF. The CDR3 DNA reads as TGTGCCAGCAGGACCGGGAATAATTCACCCCTCCACTTT.

J is TRBJ2-6 and V is TRBV19; D may correspond to TRBD1 or TRBD2 (6 bases each). CDR1 LNHDA and CDR2 SQIVND come from the germline V gene (reference sequence). This CDR3 contains 21 residues. The V and J ends lost 2 bases and 0 bases respectively, with 23 bases between them. CDR3 sequence: CASSIRRPAQEGDSGANVLTF. The CDR3 DNA reads as TGTGCCAGTAGTATAAGAAGACCCGCGCAGGAGGGGGACTCTGGGGCCAACGTCCTGACTTTC.

The chain is built from TRBV5-1 and TRBJ2-5, with 7 bases aligning to TRBD2. The J call may be wrong; the DNA end is better matched by TRBJ2-7. This CDR3 region has 16 residues. Germline lookup yields CDR1 SGHRS and CDR2 YFSETQ. CDR3 sequence: CASSHGTAGRSYEQYF. Here the CDR3 DNA reads TGCGCCAGCAGCCACGGAACAGCGGGAAGATCCTACGAGCAGTACTTC.

The CDR3 sequence is CASSPLKGGSYEQFF. DNA of the CDR3: TGTGCCAGCAGCCCCCTGAAGGGAGGGTCCTATGAGCAGTTCTTC. The V and J genes are TRBV4-2 and TRBJ2-1; 7 nucleotides align to TRBD2. The V segment lost 4 bases and the J segment 8 bases; nucleotides outside the gene matches: 11. CDR1 is LGHNA and CDR2 is YNFKEQ in the germline V gene. The CDR3 is 15 residues long.

V is TRBV2 and J is TRBJ1-1, with 7 bases identical to TRBD1. The CDR3 contains 13 residues. Germline CDR1 reads SNHLY; CDR2 reads FYNNEI. The V gene end was trimmed by 7 bases and the J gene end by 4 bases; junction bases not matched to a gene: 6. The chain's CDR3 is CASTVSGGTEAFF. The CDR3 nucleotides are TGTGCCAGCACCGTGTCAGGGGGCACTGAAGCTTTCTTT.

Details on this clone: A read error may account for a junction end that differs from germline. This chain connects TRBV20-1 to TRBJ2-5; no definite D call. The DNA end is a closer match to TRBJ2-7, so the J assignment may be wrong. The CDR3 has 11 residues. Germline V gives CDR1 DFQATT, CDR2 SNEGSKA (reference sequence). The DNA for the CDR3 is TGCAGTGCTAGAGGTTCCTTCGAGCAGTACTTC. Translation: CSARGSFEQYF.

The chain links TRBV19 to TRBJ2-7; no reliable D call. Germline CDR1 is LNHDA and CDR2 is SQIVND (reference sequence). V lost 0 bases and J 3 bases, leaving 9 bases between the germline ends. CDR3 length equals 14 residues. Written as DNA, the CDR3 is TGTGCCAGTAGTATAGACAACAGCCTCTACGAGCAGTACTTC. Protein sequence: CASSIDNSLYEQYF.

This clone was recorded a few times. This chain links TRBV5-6 with TRBJ2-3; no firm D call. The length of the CDR3 is 13 residues. CDR1 is SGHDT, CDR2 YYEEEE, per germline. V lost 6 bases and J lost 5, with 13 bases in between. The CDR3 is CASKAGFEDTQYF. The CDR3 DNA reads as TGTGCCAGCAAGGCTGGGTTTGAAGATACGCAGTATTTT.

This chain links TRBV5-6 with TRBJ2-1; D is unresolved. The CDR3 runs 13 residues. V lost 4 bases, J lost 9 bases, and 14 bases lay in between. CDR1 SGHDT and CDR2 YYEEEE come from the germline V gene. DNA of the CDR3: TGTGCCAGCAGCCTGGCAGCGCGGAGTGAGCAGTTCTTC. Translating gives CASSLAARSEQFF.